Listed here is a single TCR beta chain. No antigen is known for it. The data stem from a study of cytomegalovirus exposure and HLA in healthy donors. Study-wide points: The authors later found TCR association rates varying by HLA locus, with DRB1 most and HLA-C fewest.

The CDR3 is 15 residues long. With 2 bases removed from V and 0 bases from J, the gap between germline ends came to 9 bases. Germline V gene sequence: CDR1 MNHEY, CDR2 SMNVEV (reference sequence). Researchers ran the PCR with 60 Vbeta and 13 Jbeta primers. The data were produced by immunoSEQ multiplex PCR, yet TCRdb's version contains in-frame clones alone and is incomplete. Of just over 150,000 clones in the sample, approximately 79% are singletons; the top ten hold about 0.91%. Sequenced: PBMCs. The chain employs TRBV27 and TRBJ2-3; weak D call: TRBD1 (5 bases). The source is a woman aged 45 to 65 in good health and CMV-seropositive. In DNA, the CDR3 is TGTGCCAGCAGTTTACGGACACATAGCACAGATACGCAGTATTTT. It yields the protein CASSLRTHSTDTQYF.